The 20 T cell receptor beta chains presented below share a single source sample, sequenced in a study of T cell responses to AZD1222 COVID-19 vaccine. Clones were sequenced by immunoSEQ multiplex PCR, and TCRdb holds only the in-frame ones, with some missing. The repertoire holds over 50,000 clones, with roughly four fifths as singletons. Source: peripheral blood, taken 28 days after the second AZD1222 dose. Every receptor here comes from an adult who received the AZD1222 COVID-19 vaccine.

The chain joins TRBV10-3 to TRBJ2-7; 8 positions match TRBD2. CDR1 and CDR2 (germline): ENHRY, SYGVKD. CDR3 size: 17 residues. The J segment lost 5 bases and the V segment lost 6 bases, leaving 18 bases of the junction unmatched. The DNA of the CDR3 is TGTGCCATCAGGGCGGACCTAGGCGGACTAGCAGGCCACGAGCAGTACTTC. Protein sequence: CAIRADLGGLAGHEQYF.

The gene calls are TRBV7-2 and TRBJ2-4; tentatively, D is TRBD2 (6 bases). V was cut by 3 bases and J by 6 bases, with 15 bases left in between. Germline CDR1 SGHTA, CDR2 FQGNSA. The CDR3 is 15 residues long. The CDR3 DNA sequence: TGTGCCAGCAGCTTGCCGGAGGGGTTGCGAAACATTCAGTACTTC. Residues: CASSLPEGLRNIQYF.

A word on this clone: Because the CDR3 is missing its conserved closing phenylalanine or tryptophan, this is likely a read error. The DNA is omitted, as the CDR3 cannot be located on it reliably, and the CDR3 follows TCRdb's listing. The chain carries TRBV27 and TRBJ2-7. Per the germline V gene, CDR1 is MNHEY and CDR2 is SMNVEV (reference sequence). The CDR3 comprises 12 residues, both ends counted. CDR3 amino acids: CASSLSPGPIYL.

The chain couples TRBV12-5 to TRBJ1-5; weak D call: TRBD1 (5 bases). V lost 2 bases, J lost 6 bases, and 11 bases lay in between. The CDR3 has 14 amino acids. Germline V gene sequence: CDR1 LGHNT, CDR2 FRNRAP. The chain's CDR3 is CASGLYGAGQPQHF. For the CDR3, the DNA is TGTGCTAGTGGTTTGTACGGGGCGGGTCAGCCCCAGCATTTT. The full variable domain, in which reference TRBV12-5 and TRBJ1-5 provide the parts outside the CDR3, is DARVTQTPRHKVTEMGQEVTMRCQPILGHNTVFWYRQTMMQGLELLAYFRNRAPLDDSGMPKDRFSAEMPDATLATLKIQPSEPRDSAVYFCASGLYGAGQPQHFGDGTRLSIL.

This chain links TRBV14 with TRBJ1-1; D is undetermined. CDR1 and CDR2 from the germline V gene are SGHDN and FVKESK. With 4 bases removed from V and 2 bases from J, the gap between germline ends came to 11 bases. This CDR3 is 14 amino acids long. The CDR3 DNA reads TGTGCCAGCAGCCTATTATGGACCAACACTGAAGCTTTCTTT. This gives the protein CASSLLWTNTEAFF.

The chain recombines TRBV7-2 with TRBJ1-2, with D tentatively TRBD1 (6 bases). V gave up 5 bases and J gave up 2 bases, with 12 bases separating them. The V gene's germline CDR1 is SGHTA and CDR2 FQGNSA. This CDR3 is built from 14 residues. This CDR3 reads CASSTKGQNYGYTF. CDR3 sequence (DNA): TGTGCCAGCAGCACCAAAGGACAGAACTATGGCTACACCTTC.

In this sample, this clone turned up once. The chain joins TRBV28 to TRBJ2-3; 9 nucleotides match TRBD2. Germline-derived CDR1 and CDR2 are MDHEN and SYDVKM. After removal of 2 bases from V and 0 bases from J, the junction contained 0 bases not matched to a gene. The CDR3 is 15 residues long. As DNA, the CDR3 is TGTGCCAGCAGTTTACTAGCGGGAAGCACAGATACGCAGTATTTT. Amino acid sequence: CASSLLAGSTDTQYF. The whole variable domain, filled in from reference TRBV28 and TRBJ2-3, reads DVKVTQSSRYLVKRTGEKVFLECVQDMDHENMFWYRQDPGLGLRLIYFSYDVKMKEKGDIPEGYSVSREKKERFSLILESASTNQTSMYLCASSLLAGSTDTQYFGPGTRLTVL.

The chain joins TRBV24-1 to TRBJ2-5; possible D gene TRBD1, 5 bases. Germline CDR1 is KGHDR and CDR2 is SFDVKD. This CDR3 is 13 amino acids long. V was clipped by 4 bases and J by 2 bases, with 7 bases between them. The CDR3 here is CATSDRAQETQYF. The DNA of the CDR3 is TGTGCCACCAGTGACAGGGCGCAAGAGACCCAGTACTTC.

The chain joins TRBV13 to TRBJ2-1; the D gene is possibly TRBD2 (6 bases). The CDR3 has 16 amino acids. Germline loops: CDR1 PRHDT, CDR2 FYEKMQ (reference sequence). V gave up 5 bases and J gave up 2 bases, with 16 bases separating them. In DNA form, the CDR3 reads TGTGCCAGCAGCCCAGGCGGGACGGGTACCTACAATGAGCAGTTCTTC. Encoded protein: CASSPGGTGTYNEQFF.

The chain has TRBV27 and TRBJ2-7; D not certain. The CDR3 sequence is 14 residues long. V shed 2 bases and J shed 0 bases, with 8 bases lying between them. The germline V gene encodes CDR1 MNHEY and CDR2 SMNVEV (reference sequence). CDR3 nucleotide sequence: TGTGCCAGCAGTTTAGTGGGTCCCTCCTACGAGCAGTACTTC. Translating it yields CASSLVGPSYEQYF.

CDR3 DNA: TGCGCCAGCAGTTCAGAGGGGGGGAACACCATATATTTT. It is translated as CASSSEGGNTIYF. V is TRBV5-1 and J is TRBJ1-3; perhaps TRBD1 as D (6 bases). Germline-derived CDR1 and CDR2 are SGHRS and YFSETQ. This CDR3 region has 13 residues. V lost 5 bases and J lost 7, with 13 bases in between.

This rearrangement joins TRBV9 to TRBJ1-4, with D hard to call. This CDR3 spans 15 amino acids. CDR1 SGDLS and CDR2 YYNGEE come from the germline V gene. V was clipped by 3 bases and J by 0 bases, with 9 bases between them. The CDR3 nucleotides read TGTGCCAGCAGCGCCCGGGCCTCAACTAATGAAAAACTGTTTTTT. Its translation: CASSARASTNEKLFF.

V is TRBV28 and J is TRBJ1-2; possible D gene TRBD1, 6 bases. The CDR3 has 14 residues. The germline gives CDR1 MDHEN, CDR2 SYDVKM. Trimming stripped 5 bases from V and 4 bases from J, with 14 bases between. The CDR3 is CASSIGTTGYGYTF. The CDR3 nucleotides read TGTGCCAGCAGTATCGGGACAACGGGCTATGGCTACACCTTC.

The V call is TRBV30, the J call TRBJ2-7; 7 bases are shared with TRBD2. The V and J ends lost 3 bases and 2 bases, in that order; junction bases with no gene match: 16. The CDR3 spans 17 residues. Germline V gene lookup returns CDR1 GTSNPN and CDR2 SVGIG (reference sequence). The CDR3 sequence: CAWSRAPPASGPYEQYF. The DNA for the CDR3 is TGTGCCTGGAGCCGAGCCCCCCCCGCTAGCGGTCCCTACGAGCAGTACTTC.

The chain couples TRBV7-6 to TRBJ2-7, with TRBD2 as a possible D gene (6 bases). Germline V gene data show CDR1 as SGHVS and CDR2 as FNYEAQ. The CDR3 is made up of 13 amino acids. The ends were cut back, 5 bases at V and 5 bases at J, with 13 bases in the middle. The CDR3 DNA reads as TGTGCCAGCAGCCCCAGCGCGGGGAACGAGCAGTACTTC. It translates to CASSPSAGNEQYF.

The chain carries TRBV19 and TRBJ2-7, with a tentative D call TRBD1 (6 bases). CDR1 LNHDA and CDR2 SQIVND come from the germline V gene (reference sequence). The CDR3 runs to 17 residues. V was clipped by 6 bases and J by 0 bases, with 21 bases between them. The CDR3, as DNA: TGTGCCAGTAGCATGGCGGTGGGTCAGGGGAGCTCCTACGAGCAGTACTTC. It is translated as CASSMAVGQGSSYEQYF. Full variable domain (missing parts from reference TRBV19 and TRBJ2-7): DGGITQSPKYLFRKEGQNVTLSCEQNLNHDAMYWYRQDPGQGLRLIYYSQIVNDFQKGDIAEGYSVSREKKESFPLTVTSAQKNPTAFYLCASSMAVGQGSSYEQYFGPGTRLTVT.

V and J are TRBV12-3 or TRBV12-4 and TRBJ1-3; the D gene is possibly TRBD1 (5 bases). This CDR3 has 12 residues. The V and J ends lost 4 bases and 8 bases respectively, with 9 bases between them. The CDR3 reads CASSSRGYTIYF. CDR3 sequence (DNA): TGTGCCAGCAGTTCCCGGGGGTACACCATATATTTT.

V and J are TRBV5-1 and TRBJ2-7; TRBD2 is a possible D gene (6 bases). V lost 1 base and J 2 bases, leaving 13 bases between the germline ends. From germline, CDR1 is SGHRS and CDR2 YFSETQ. CDR3 length: 15 amino acids. As DNA, the CDR3 is TGCGCCAGCAGCTTGCTGCCGGACTACCCCTACGAGCAGTACTTC. This translates into CASSLLPDYPYEQYF.

The rearrangement joins TRBV9 to TRBJ2-1, with D perhaps being TRBD1 or TRBD2 (6 bases each). The germline gives CDR1 SGDLS, CDR2 YYNGEE. This CDR3 is built from 17 residues. The ends were cut back, 2 bases at V and 9 bases at J, with 24 bases in the middle. The CDR3 DNA reads TGTGCCAGCAGCGTTGACCCAGGAGGGGGGATGCTTTTTGAGCAGTTCTTC. As protein: CASSVDPGGGMLFEQFF.

The chain combines TRBV28 with TRBJ2-2, with 12 bases identical to TRBD2. The CDR3 totals 18 residues. Germline V gives CDR1 MDHEN, CDR2 SYDVKM. V shed 8 bases, J shed 5 bases, and the junction held 15 bases outside the gene matches. The CDR3 region is CASCRVGTSGRGTGELFF. In DNA form, the CDR3 reads TGTGCCAGCTGTCGAGTCGGGACTAGCGGGCGGGGGACCGGGGAGCTGTTTTTT.